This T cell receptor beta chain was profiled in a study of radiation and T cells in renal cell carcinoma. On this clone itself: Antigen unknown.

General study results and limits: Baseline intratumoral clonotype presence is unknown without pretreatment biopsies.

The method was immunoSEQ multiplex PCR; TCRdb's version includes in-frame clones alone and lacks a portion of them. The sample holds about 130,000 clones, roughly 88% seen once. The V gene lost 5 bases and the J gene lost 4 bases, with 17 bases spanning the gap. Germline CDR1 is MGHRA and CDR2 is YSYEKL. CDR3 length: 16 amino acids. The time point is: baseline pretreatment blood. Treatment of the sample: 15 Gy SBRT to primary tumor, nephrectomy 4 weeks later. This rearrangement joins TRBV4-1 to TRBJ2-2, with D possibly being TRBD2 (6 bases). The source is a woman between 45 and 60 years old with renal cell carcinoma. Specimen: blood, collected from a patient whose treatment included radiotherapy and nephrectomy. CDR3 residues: CASSADPGGTTGELFF. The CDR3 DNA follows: TGCGCCAGCAGCGCCGACCCGGGCGGGACCACCGGGGAGCTGTTTTTT.